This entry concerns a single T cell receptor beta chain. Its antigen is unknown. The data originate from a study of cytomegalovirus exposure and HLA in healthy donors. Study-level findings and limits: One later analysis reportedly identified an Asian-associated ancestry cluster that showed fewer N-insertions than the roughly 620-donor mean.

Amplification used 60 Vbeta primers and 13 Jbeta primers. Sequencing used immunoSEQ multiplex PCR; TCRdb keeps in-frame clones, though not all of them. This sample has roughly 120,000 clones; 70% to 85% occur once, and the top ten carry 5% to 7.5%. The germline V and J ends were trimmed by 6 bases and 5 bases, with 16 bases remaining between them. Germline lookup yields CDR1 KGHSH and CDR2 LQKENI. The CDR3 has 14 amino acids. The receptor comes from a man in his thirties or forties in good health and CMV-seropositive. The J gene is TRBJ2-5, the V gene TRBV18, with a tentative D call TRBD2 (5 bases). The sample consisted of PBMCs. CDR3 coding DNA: TGTGCCAGCTCCCCAGTCGAGAGGGTTGAGACCCAGTACTTC. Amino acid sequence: CASSPVERVETQYF.